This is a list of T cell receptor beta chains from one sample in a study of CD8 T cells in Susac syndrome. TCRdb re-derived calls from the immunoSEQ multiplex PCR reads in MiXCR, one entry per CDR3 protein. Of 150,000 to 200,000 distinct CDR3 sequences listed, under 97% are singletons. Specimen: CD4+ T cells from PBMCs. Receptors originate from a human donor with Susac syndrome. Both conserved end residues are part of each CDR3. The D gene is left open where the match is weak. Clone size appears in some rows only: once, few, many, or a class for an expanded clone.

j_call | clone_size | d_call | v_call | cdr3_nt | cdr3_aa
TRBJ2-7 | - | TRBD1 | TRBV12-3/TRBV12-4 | TGTGCCAGCAGTTTGTTGACAGGGACCTACGAGCAGTACTTC | CASSLLTGTYEQYF
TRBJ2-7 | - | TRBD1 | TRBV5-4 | TGTGCCAGCAGCTCCCCAGGGGGCCGGCGGGAGCAGTACTTC | CASSSPGGRREQYF
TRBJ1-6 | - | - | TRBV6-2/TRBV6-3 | TGTGCCAGCAGTTACTCGGCTGGGATCAGTTCACCCCTCCACTTT | CASSYSAGISSPLHF
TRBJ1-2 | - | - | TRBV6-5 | TGTGCCAGCAGTAACCTGGGGGGCTACACCTTC | CASSNLGGYTF
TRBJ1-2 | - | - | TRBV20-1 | TGCAGTGCTAGAGATCTCAATGGGGGTGGCTACACCTTC | CSARDLNGGGYTF
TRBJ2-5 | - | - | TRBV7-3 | TGTGCCAGCAGCCGAACGGGACTCCCAGAGACCCAGTACTTC | CASSRTGLPETQYF
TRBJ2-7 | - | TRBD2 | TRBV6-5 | TGTGCCAGCCCCGGGAGGGAGTACTTC | CASPGREYF
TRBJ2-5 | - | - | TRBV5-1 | TGCGCCAGCAGCTTGGCAGGCCTCCAAGAGACCCAGTACTTC | CASSLAGLQETQYF
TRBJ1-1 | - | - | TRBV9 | TGTGCCAGCAGCGTAGCGGATCGAATTGGGTTGAACACTGAAGCTTTCTTT | CASSVADRIGLNTEAFF
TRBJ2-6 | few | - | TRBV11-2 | TGTGCCAGCAGCTTAGATCGAGCTGGGGCCAACGTCCTGACTTTC | CASSLDRAGANVLTF
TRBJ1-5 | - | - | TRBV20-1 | TGCAGTGCTAGAGGGGGGGTCAGTCAGCCCCAGCATTTT | CSARGGVSQPQHF
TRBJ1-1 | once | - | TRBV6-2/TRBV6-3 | TGTGCCAGCAGTTACTCTGGCAAACCAGACTATAACACTGAAGCTTTCTTT | CASSYSGKPDYNTEAFF
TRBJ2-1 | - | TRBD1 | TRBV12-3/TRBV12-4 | TGTGCCAGCCCACAGGGGAACGGTGAGCAGTTCTTC | CASPQGNGEQFF
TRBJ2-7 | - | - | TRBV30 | TGTGCCTGGAGTGTTAGGGCAGGGAATAACGAGCAGTACTTC | CAWSVRAGNNEQYF
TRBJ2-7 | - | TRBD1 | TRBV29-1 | TGCAGCGTTGGGACAGGGCGCGGAGACGAGCAGTACTTC | CSVGTGRGDEQYF
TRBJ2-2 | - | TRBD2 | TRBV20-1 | TGCAGTGCTAGAGCCTCCGGGACTAGCGTGCTTACCGGGGAGCTGTTTTTT | CSARASGTSVLTGELFF
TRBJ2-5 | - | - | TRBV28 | TGTGCCAGCAAACGGACGCCCATTTTGGGGACCCAGTACTTC | CASKRTPILGTQYF
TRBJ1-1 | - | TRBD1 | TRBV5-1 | TGCGCCAGCAGCCAAGGACAGGGGGTGACTGAAGCTTTCTTT | CASSQGQGVTEAFF
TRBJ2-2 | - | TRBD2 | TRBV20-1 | TGCAGTGCTACTCGACTAGCGGCGAACACCGGGGAGCTGTTTTTT | CSATRLAANTGELFF
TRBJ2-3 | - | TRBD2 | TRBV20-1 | TGCAGTGCTAGATCGACTAGCGGGGGCAGGACAGATACGCAGTATTTT | CSARSTSGGRTDTQYF
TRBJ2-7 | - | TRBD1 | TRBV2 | TGTGCCAGCAGCGGGGACAGGGGACACGAGCAGTACTTC | CASSGDRGHEQYF
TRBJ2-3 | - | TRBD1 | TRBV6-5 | TGTGCCAGCAGTTACGGGACAGGTACCACAGATACGCAGTATTTT | CASSYGTGTTDTQYF
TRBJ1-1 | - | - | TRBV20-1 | TGCAGTGCTAGGACAGGCGTTGGGACTGAAGCTTTCTTT | CSARTGVGTEAFF
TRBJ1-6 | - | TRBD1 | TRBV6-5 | TGTGCCAGCAGTTACTCCGGACAGGGGAATTCACCCCTCCACTTT | CASSYSGQGNSPLHF